This TCR beta chain was captured by sequencing in a study of blood T cell repertoires in COVID-19. Across the whole study: In each case, the material was cDNA or gDNA derived from T cells, B-cell-depleted T cells, or PBMCs.

V lost 1 base and J lost 7, with 11 bases in between. This CDR3 comprises 14 residues. CDR1 and CDR2 from the germline V gene are SGHRS and YFSETQ. Categorization into cohorts depended on clinical history that participants reported. Method: immunoSEQ multiplex PCR; TCRdb's copy keeps in-frame clones and lacks some. The sample holds under 250,000 clones, around 84% seen once. What was sequenced was PBMCs or T cells enriched from blood (not recorded which). The TCR sequence derives from a man aged 25 to 45 with acute COVID-19. The rearrangement links TRBV5-1 to TRBJ2-2, with D uncertain. CDR3 DNA: TGCGCCAGCAGCTTGAAACCCTCCGGCGGGGAGCTGTTTTTT. Translated, it gives CASSLKPSGGELFF.